A single sample gave rise to the 2 T cell receptor beta chains below, sequenced in a study of cytomegalovirus exposure and HLA in healthy donors. Use of 60 Vbeta and 13 Jbeta primers characterized the PCR. TCRdb's table, derived via immunoSEQ multiplex PCR, lists solely in-frame clones and lacks some. The table shows some 160,000 clones, with roughly 77% occurring only once. Sequencing used PBMCs. The receptors shown here come from a man aged 50 to 60 in good health and CMV-seropositive.

The CDR3 loop reads CASRVAGGHYNEQFF. CDR3 nucleotide sequence: TGTGCCAGCAGAGTAGCGGGGGGGCACTACAATGAGCAGTTCTTC. This chain links TRBV2 with TRBJ2-1, with 11 bases aligning to TRBD2. Germline CDR1 is SNHLY and CDR2 is FYNNEI. V lost 6 bases and J lost 3; bases outside the gene matches: 4. The CDR3 totals 15 residues.

This clone was observed once. This rearrangement joins TRBV2 to TRBJ2-3; no firm D call. CDR1 is SNHLY and CDR2 is FYNNEI in the germline V gene. Trimming removed 8 bases from V and 4 bases from J, with 13 bases in between. This CDR3 contains 13 residues. The CDR3 reads CASSEEVADTQYF. In nucleotides, the CDR3 is TGTGCCAGCTCGGAAGAGGTTGCAGATACGCAGTATTTT.